A single sample is the source of the 11 T cell receptor beta chains below, sequenced in a study of T cells in Graves' hyperthyroidism and ophthalmopathy. It was RNA transcripts that yielded the amplified TCR beta CDR3 regions. First-round RT-PCR of the TCR CDR3 relied on the HTBI primer set. TCRdb passed the multiplex PCR reads through MiXCR, listing each CDR3 protein once. The sample contains around 97,000 distinct CDR3 sequences, 45% to 50% of which appear only once. The sample taken for sequencing was blood. These receptors came from a man in his forties with Graves' hyperthyroidism.

A note on this clonotype: The conserved phenylalanine or tryptophan normally closing the CDR3 is absent here, so this likely arose from a read error. The genes are TRBV7-3 and TRBJ1-6; the D is unclear. The germline CDR1 and CDR2 sequences are SGHTA and FQGTGA. This CDR3 contains 13 residues. V was cut by 5 bases and J by 7 bases, with 9 bases left in between. CDR3 sequence reads: CASSPGRNSPLHS. In nucleotides, the CDR3 is TGTGCCAGCAGCCCCGGACGGAATTCACCCCTCCACTCT.

This clonotype showed up just a few times. V gene TRBV4-1 combines with J gene TRBJ1-4; the D is unclear. The CDR3 has 17 amino acids. CDR1 MGHRA and CDR2 YSYEKL come from the germline V gene. Trimming removed 1 base from V and 2 bases from J, with 14 bases in between. In DNA form, the CDR3 reads TGCGCCAGCAGCCAAGTACGGGCGAGGTCCACTAATGAAAAACTGTTTTTT. It yields the protein CASSQVRARSTNEKLFF.

The table lists this clonotype with many counts. V is TRBV5-5 and J is TRBJ1-4, with 8 nucleotides matching TRBD1. The CDR3 runs to 15 residues. Germline assignment: CDR1 SGHKS and CDR2 YYEKEE (reference sequence). J lost 5 bases, V lost 2 bases, and 5 bases had no gene match. CDR3: CASSLTGGKNEKLFF. The CDR3 DNA follows: TGTGCCAGCAGCTTAACAGGGGGTAAAAATGAAAAACTGTTTTTT.

This clonotype was counted at least ten times. The genes are TRBV7-2 and TRBJ2-5, with D possibly being TRBD1 (6 bases). In germline, CDR1 is SGHTA, CDR2 FQGNSA. CDR3 length equals 15 residues. The V gene lost 2 bases and the J gene lost 2 bases, with 12 bases spanning the gap. Here the CDR3 reads CASSLYQGPQETQYF. The DNA of the CDR3 is TGTGCCAGCAGCTTATATCAGGGGCCTCAAGAGACCCAGTACTTC. The full variable domain, with the rest looked up from reference TRBV7-2 and TRBJ2-5, is GAGVSQSPSNKVTEKGKDVELRCDPISGHTALYWYRQSLGQGLEFLIYFQGNSAPDKSGLPSDRFSAERTGGSVSTLTIQRTQQEDSAVYLCASSLYQGPQETQYFGPGTRLLVL.

This clonotype came up many times. The V gene is TRBV20-1, the J gene TRBJ1-5, with 10 bases lining up with TRBD1. CDR3 size: 15 residues. J lost 4 bases, V lost 1 base, and 4 bases had no gene match. Germline loops: CDR1 DFQATT, CDR2 SNEGSKA (reference sequence). The CDR3 spells CSARVGTGVNQPQHF. The CDR3 nucleotides are TGCAGTGCTAGAGTTGGGACAGGGGTTAATCAGCCCCAGCATTTT.

The chain couples TRBV6-6 to TRBJ1-5; D gene ambiguous. This CDR3 has 14 residues. Trimming shortened V by 6 bases and J by 3 bases, and 12 bases separated the two germline ends. The germline gives CDR1 MNHNY, CDR2 SVGAGI (reference sequence). CDR3 residues: CASSPRVANQPQHF. CDR3 DNA: TGTGCCAGCAGCCCGAGGGTCGCCAATCAGCCCCAGCATTTT.

This clonotype has a count of ten or more. J is TRBJ2-2 and V is TRBV2, with D possibly TRBD1 on 6 matching bases. CDR3 size: 18 residues. From germline, CDR1 is SNHLY and CDR2 FYNNEI. V was clipped by 2 bases and J by 0 bases, with 16 bases between them. This CDR3 is CASSERTEFTANTGELFF. DNA for the CDR3: TGTGCCAGCAGTGAAAGGACAGAATTTACCGCGAACACCGGGGAGCTGTTTTTT.

This clonotype has a count of ten or more. This chain joins TRBV29-1 and TRBJ2-1; unclear D gene. V gave up 3 bases and J gave up 9 bases, with 9 bases separating them. Germline CDR1 SQVTM, CDR2 ANQGSEA. This CDR3 has 11 amino acids. The CDR3 loop reads CSVDIRLEQFF. The CDR3 DNA is TGCAGCGTTGATATTAGGCTTGAGCAGTTCTTC.

In this sample, this clonotype turned up many times. The chain links TRBV6-2 or TRBV6-3 to TRBJ2-7; a possible D gene is TRBD1 (6 bases). V was cut by 5 bases and J by 4 bases, with 18 bases left in between. The CDR3 length is 15 residues. Per germline, CDR1 MNHEY and CDR2 SVGEGT. CDR3: CASSPRPGTQYEQYF. CDR3 coding DNA: TGTGCCAGCAGTCCCCGTCCCGGGACACAGTACGAGCAGTACTTC.

This clonotype occurred many times. V usage is TRBV2 and J usage is TRBJ1-1, with D maybe TRBD1 (5 bases). Trimming took off 3 bases at V and 0 bases at J, with 11 bases between the two ends. This CDR3 is built from 15 residues. Germline V gene sequence: CDR1 SNHLY, CDR2 FYNNEI. The CDR3 spells CASSDRAVMNTEAFF. The CDR3 coding sequence is TGTGCCAGCAGTGACAGGGCCGTTATGAACACTGAAGCTTTCTTT.

V and J are TRBV2 and TRBJ1-5; weak D call: TRBD1 (6 bases). Trimming cost V 2 bases and J 4 bases, with 27 bases left between them. CDR3 length: 20 amino acids. Germline-derived CDR1 and CDR2 are SNHLY and FYNNEI. The CDR3 here is CASSELTGGNHLVSNQPQHF. CDR3 nucleotides: TGTGCCAGCAGTGAATTGACAGGAGGTAATCATTTGGTAAGTAATCAGCCCCAGCATTTT.